The 29 T cell receptor beta chains in this list originate from one sample, sequenced in a study of blood T cell repertoires in COVID-19. The assay was immunoSEQ multiplex PCR, and TCRdb's table has in-frame clones only and misses some. Of around 40,000 clones listed, just over 85% are singletons. The sequencing input was peripheral blood. The receptors were sampled from a man in his sixties with active COVID-19.

V usage is TRBV29-1 and J usage is TRBJ2-7, with a tentative D call TRBD2 (5 bases). Germline assignment: CDR1 SQVTM and CDR2 ANQGSEA. The CDR3 consists of 12 residues. Trimming removed 5 bases at V and 7 bases at J, with 15 bases between. The CDR3 sequence is CSVLGPGDEQYF. CDR3 sequence (DNA): TGCAGCGTTTTAGGTCCCGGGGATGAGCAGTACTTC.

This rearrangement joins TRBV5-8 to TRBJ2-2, with TRBD2 as a possible D gene (5 bases). Between the trimmed V and J ends, which lost 2 bases and 4 bases, there was a span of 12 bases. Germline-derived CDR1 and CDR2 are SGHTS and YDEGEE. This CDR3 is built from 15 residues. The CDR3, as DNA: TGTGCCAGCAGCTTTTACCGAGGGTTCACCGGGGAGCTGTTTTTT. This encodes CASSFYRGFTGELFF. Together with reference TRBV5-8 and TRBJ2-2, the CDR3 gives the full variable domain: EAGVTQSPTHLIKTRGQQATLRCSPISGHTSVYWYQQALGLGLQFLLWYDEGEERNRGNFPPRFSGRQFPNYSSELNVNALELEDSALYLCASSFYRGFTGELFFGEGSRLTVL.

The V call is TRBV2, the J call TRBJ1-6; 7 nucleotides align to TRBD1. J was trimmed by 6 bases and V by 7 bases; bases with no gene match: 15. The CDR3 is 17 amino acids. CDR1 SNHLY and CDR2 FYNNEI come from the germline V gene. CDR3 bases: TGTGCCAGCAACGACCCCCAGACAGGGCTTGGTAATTCACCCCTCCACTTT. As protein: CASNDPQTGLGNSPLHF.

In its sample, this clone was seen once. The gene calls are TRBV7-2 and TRBJ2-3; TRBD2 agrees at 7 bases. V was pared by 3 bases and J by 0 bases, with 3 bases of the junction left unmatched. The CDR3 has 15 amino acids. Germline loops: CDR1 SGHTA, CDR2 FQGNSA. The CDR3 region is CASSFLAASTDTQYF. The CDR3 DNA reads as TGTGCCAGCAGCTTCCTAGCGGCTAGCACAGATACGCAGTATTTT.

The DNA of the CDR3 is TGTGCCAGTAGTATGGGCGGATCCGGGACAGGGGGCCAGCCCCAGCATTTT. This sequence encodes CASSMGGSGTGGQPQHF. The chain links TRBV19 to TRBJ1-5; 12 nucleotides agree with TRBD1. The CDR3 spans 17 residues. V lost 3 bases and J lost 7; bases outside the gene matches: 10. Germline lookup yields CDR1 LNHDA and CDR2 SQIVND (reference sequence).

The chain recombines TRBV6-6 with TRBJ2-7, with 7 bases fitting TRBD2. J was trimmed by 0 bases and V by 6 bases; bases with no gene match: 2. The CDR3 extends over 13 amino acids. Germline V CDR1 and CDR2: MNHNY, SVGAGI (reference sequence). DNA of the CDR3: TGTGCCAGCAGCCCGGGAGGCTCCTACGAGCAGTACTTC. This sequence encodes CASSPGGSYEQYF.

This clone was observed a few times. The V call is TRBV2, the J call TRBJ2-7; 10 bases align to TRBD2. V shed 10 bases, J shed 6 bases, and the junction held 15 bases outside the gene matches. The CDR3 extends over 15 amino acids. In germline, CDR1 is SNHLY, CDR2 FYNNEI. The CDR3 coding sequence is TGTGCCACCATGGGAAAAGCGGGAGGGCCCAGCGAGCAGTACTTC. The encoded protein is CATMGKAGGPSEQYF.

The CDR3 DNA reads TGTGCCAGCAGCTTAACCCCACTATCCTACGAGCAGTACTTC. Encoded protein: CASSLTPLSYEQYF. The V call is TRBV7-3, the J call TRBJ2-7; no clear D gene. This CDR3 spans 14 amino acids. Deletions cut 0 bases from V and 1 base from J, with 7 bases between. Germline values: CDR1 SGHTA, CDR2 FQGTGA.

This clone came up once. V usage is TRBV4-3 and J usage is TRBJ2-1, with D maybe TRBD2 (5 bases). V was shortened by 0 bases and J by 0 bases, with 12 bases between the two germline ends. The CDR3 covers 17 residues. CDR1 is LGHNA and CDR2 is YSLEER in the germline V gene. CDR3 DNA: TGCGCCAGCAGCCAAGATCTAACGGGGAACTCCTACAATGAGCAGTTCTTC. Translating gives CASSQDLTGNSYNEQFF.

This chain connects TRBV19 to TRBJ1-1, with TRBD1 matching 9 bases. Germline values: CDR1 LNHDA, CDR2 SQIVND (reference sequence). This CDR3 is 16 amino acids long. Trimming took 7 bases from V and 0 from J; bases not matched to a gene: 9. For the CDR3, the DNA is TGTGCCAGTACGGGCACAGGGGGCGACGTGAACACTGAAGCTTTCTTT. Translating gives CASTGTGGDVNTEAFF.

The chain links TRBV20-1 to TRBJ2-7, with 9 bases identical to TRBD1. The length of the CDR3 is 13 residues. Trimming took 3 bases from V and 4 from J; bases not matched to a gene: 4. CDR1 is DFQATT, CDR2 SNEGSKA, per germline (reference sequence). Written as DNA, the CDR3 is TGCAGTGCTAGTGGACAGGGGAGGTACGAGCAGTACTTC. It codes for CSASGQGRYEQYF.

The chain is built from TRBV7-9 and TRBJ2-3; 14 bases are a match to TRBD2. Looked up from germline, CDR1 is SEHNR and CDR2 is FQNEAQ (reference sequence). After removal of 4 bases from V and 3 bases from J, the junction contained 3 bases not matched to a gene. The CDR3 is 16 amino acids. Written as DNA, the CDR3 is TGTGCCAGCAGCTCCGGGACTAGCGGGAGTACAGATACGCAGTATTTT. Encoded protein: CASSSGTSGSTDTQYF.

The V call is TRBV28, the J call TRBJ2-7; D might be TRBD1 (6 bases). Trimming stripped 10 bases from V and 6 bases from J, with 13 bases between. CDR1 and CDR2 from the germline V gene are MDHEN and SYDVKM. There are 11 residues in the CDR3. CDR3: CATRGGLEQYF. CDR3 nucleotide sequence: TGTGCCACCAGGGGTGGGCTCGAGCAGTACTTC.

This chain connects TRBV7-3 to TRBJ2-1; TRBD2 matches 13 bases. V gave up 4 bases and J gave up 6 bases; unmatched junction bases: 12. Germline V CDR1 and CDR2: SGHTA, FQGTGA. CDR3 length: 18 amino acids. CDR3 sequence: CASSSVPGLAGPTNEQFF. Written as DNA, the CDR3 is TGTGCCAGCAGCTCAGTCCCGGGACTAGCGGGGCCAACCAATGAGCAGTTCTTC.

V and J are TRBV6-1 and TRBJ2-7; TRBD1 aligns across 10 bases. The CDR3 totals 15 residues. V trimming: 2 bases; J trimming: 5 bases; junction bases outside the gene matches: 6. In germline, CDR1 is MNHNS, CDR2 SASEGT. Written as DNA, the CDR3 is TGTGCCAGCAGTGAACCGGGACAGGGGTCTCACGAGCAGTACTTC. It is translated as CASSEPGQGSHEQYF.

V gene TRBV12-3 or TRBV12-4 combines with J gene TRBJ2-7; tentative D call: TRBD2 (7 bases). Trimming removed 9 bases from V and 3 bases from J, with 15 bases in between. The CDR3 runs to 13 residues. The CDR3 spells CARGAGENYEQYF. CDR3 bases: TGTGCCAGGGGGGCGGGGGAAAACTACGAGCAGTACTTC.

The V gene is TRBV4-3, the J gene TRBJ2-5; TRBD2 aligns across 8 bases. The germline CDR1 and CDR2 sequences are LGHNA and YSLEER. CDR3 size: 18 residues. Trimming at V came to 0 bases and at J to 5 bases, leaving 14 bases not matched to a gene. CDR3 nucleotide sequence: TGCGCCAGCAGCCAAGAGGGTGAGGCGGGAGGCGGTCAGGAGACCCAGTACTTC. Translating gives CASSQEGEAGGGQETQYF.

The chain joins TRBV18 to TRBJ2-7; 8 bases line up with TRBD1. The germline V gene has CDR1 KGHSH and CDR2 LQKENI. This CDR3 is 14 amino acids long. Germline trimming cut 0 bases from V and 6 bases from J; bases unmatched to any gene: 4. Here the CDR3 DNA reads TGTGCCAGCTCACCACCGGAGACAGGGGCCGAGCAGTACTTC. Residues: CASSPPETGAEQYF.

The V call is TRBV28, the J call TRBJ1-4; D remains ambiguous. CDR1 and CDR2 from the germline V gene are MDHEN and SYDVKM. V was shortened by 3 bases and J by 0 bases, with 8 bases between the two germline ends. The CDR3 loop spans 15 amino acids. CDR3 DNA sequence: TGTGCCAGCAGTTTTCACGGGACAACTAATGAAAAACTGTTTTTT. Its protein is CASSFHGTTNEKLFF.

The chain couples TRBV5-1 to TRBJ2-2; 12 positions agree with TRBD2. After removal of 4 bases from V and 2 bases from J, the junction contained 9 bases not matched to a gene. Germline lookup yields CDR1 SGHRS and CDR2 YFSETQ. This CDR3 comprises 18 residues. As DNA, the CDR3 is TGCGCCAGCAGCACCTACCCGACTAGCGGGAGCAACACCGGGGAGCTGTTTTTT. Protein: CASSTYPTSGSNTGELFF.

This clone was detected a few times. The J gene is TRBJ1-2, the V gene TRBV6-4, with 8 positions matching TRBD1. The ends lost 2 bases at V and 2 bases at J; junction bases unmatched: 4. Germline CDR1 is MRHNA and CDR2 is SNTAGT. The length of the CDR3 is 15 residues. CDR3 sequence: CASSDPRTGNYGYTF. CDR3 DNA sequence: TGTGCCAGCAGTGACCCCCGGACAGGGAACTATGGCTACACCTTC.

The chain has TRBV11-2 and TRBJ2-1; D remains ambiguous. The V end was cut by 0 bases, the J end by 9 bases, with 3 bases between. The CDR3 runs to 11 residues. Per germline, CDR1 SGHAT and CDR2 FQNNGV. The CDR3, as DNA: TGTGCCAGCAGCTTAGACCGTGAGCAGTTCTTC. This translates into CASSLDREQFF.

The V and J genes are TRBV30 and TRBJ1-4; TRBD1 might be the D (5 bases). CDR1 is GTSNPN, CDR2 SVGIG, per germline (reference sequence). The ends were cut back, 4 bases at V and 7 bases at J, with 13 bases in the middle. This CDR3 is 13 amino acids long. The CDR3 region has the DNA TGTGCCTGGAAGGGAGGGGAGAGTGAAAAACTGTTTTTT. This translates into CAWKGGESEKLFF.

The chain joins TRBV27 to TRBJ2-3; weak D call: TRBD1 (5 bases). CDR1 is MNHEY and CDR2 is SMNVEV in the germline V gene (reference sequence). The V and J ends lost 6 bases and 2 bases respectively, with 12 bases between them. The CDR3 runs to 14 residues. CDR3 residues: CASSSRQITDTQYF. The CDR3, as DNA: TGTGCCAGCAGCTCAAGACAGATCACAGATACGCAGTATTTT.

V and J are TRBV6-5 and TRBJ1-1; 9 bases line up with TRBD1. The CDR3 sequence is 14 residues long. Unmatched junction bases numbered 6, after V lost 7 bases and J lost 3 bases. Germline values: CDR1 MNHEY, CDR2 SVGAGI. The CDR3 protein is CASIRTGVYTEAFF. For the CDR3, the DNA is TGTGCCAGCATTAGGACAGGGGTGTACACTGAAGCTTTCTTT.

The chain recombines TRBV2 with TRBJ1-5; tentatively, D is TRBD1 (6 bases). The V gene lost 4 bases and the J gene lost 0 bases, with 13 bases spanning the gap. CDR3 size: 16 residues. Germline CDR1 is SNHLY and CDR2 is FYNNEI. CDR3 protein: CASSVGGPPSNQPQHF. The CDR3 DNA reads TGTGCCAGCAGTGTCGGGGGGCCCCCTAGCAATCAGCCCCAGCATTTT.

The chain uses TRBV7-9 and TRBJ2-3; TRBD2 agrees at 7 bases. From germline, CDR1 is SEHNR and CDR2 FQNEAQ (reference sequence). Losses at the gene ends were 3 bases for V and 2 bases for J; bases not matched to a gene: 8. This CDR3 region has 16 residues. The CDR3 sequence is CASSLFSSGPTDTQYF. CDR3 bases: TGTGCCAGCAGCTTGTTCTCTAGCGGCCCCACAGATACGCAGTATTTT.

In this sample, this clone turned up a few times. The chain carries TRBV2 and TRBJ2-3; D is uncertain. Germline CDR1 and CDR2: SNHLY and FYNNEI. CDR3 length: 16 residues. Trimming removed 10 bases at V and 2 bases at J, with 22 bases between. CDR3 coding DNA: TGTGCCATACAAAGTGGCATCTCACCCACCACAGATACGCAGTATTTT. Translation: CAIQSGISPTTDTQYF.

In the case of this clone: A read error is possible here, since a much larger clone lies one base away. The V and J genes are TRBV30 and TRBJ2-1; possibly TRBD2 for D (6 bases). The CDR3 totals 15 residues. Per the germline V gene, CDR1 is GTSNPN and CDR2 is SVGIG (reference sequence). With 2 bases removed from V and 1 base from J, the gap between germline ends came to 12 bases. The CDR3 here is CAWSIQGGSYNEQFF. The CDR3, as DNA: TGTGCCTGGAGTATACAAGGAGGGTCCTACAATGAGCAGTTCTTC. The whole variable domain, filled in from reference TRBV30 and TRBJ2-1, reads SQTIHQWPATLVQPVGSPLSLECTVEGTSNPNLYWYRQAAGRGLQLLFYSVGIGQISSEVPQNLSASRPQDRQFILSSKKLLLSDSGFYLCAWSIQGGSYNEQFFGPGTRLTVL.